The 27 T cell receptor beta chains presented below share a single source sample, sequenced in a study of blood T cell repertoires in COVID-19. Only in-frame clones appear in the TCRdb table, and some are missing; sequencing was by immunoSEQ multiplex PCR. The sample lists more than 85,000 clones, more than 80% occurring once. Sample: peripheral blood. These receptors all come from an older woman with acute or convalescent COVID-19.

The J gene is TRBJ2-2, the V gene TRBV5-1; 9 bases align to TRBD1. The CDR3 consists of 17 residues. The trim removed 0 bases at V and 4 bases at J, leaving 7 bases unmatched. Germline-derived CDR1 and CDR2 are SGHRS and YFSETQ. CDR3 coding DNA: TGCGCCAGCAGCTTGGAGGGGCGGACAGGGGTCACCGGGGAGCTGTTTTTT. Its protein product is CASSLEGRTGVTGELFF.

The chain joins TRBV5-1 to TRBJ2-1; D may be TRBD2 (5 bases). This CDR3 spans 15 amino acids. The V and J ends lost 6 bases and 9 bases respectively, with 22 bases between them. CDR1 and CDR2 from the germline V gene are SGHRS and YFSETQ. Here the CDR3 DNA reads TGCGCCAGCACGACTATGACAAGTTATGGCGGTGAGCAGTTCTTC. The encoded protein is CASTTMTSYGGEQFF.

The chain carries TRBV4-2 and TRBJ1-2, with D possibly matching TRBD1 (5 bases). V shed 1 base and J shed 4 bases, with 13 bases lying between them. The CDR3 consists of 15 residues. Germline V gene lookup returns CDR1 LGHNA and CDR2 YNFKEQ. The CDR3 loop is CASSQGRQGGYGYTF. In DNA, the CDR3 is TGTGCCAGCAGCCAAGGGCGGCAGGGAGGCTATGGCTACACCTTC.

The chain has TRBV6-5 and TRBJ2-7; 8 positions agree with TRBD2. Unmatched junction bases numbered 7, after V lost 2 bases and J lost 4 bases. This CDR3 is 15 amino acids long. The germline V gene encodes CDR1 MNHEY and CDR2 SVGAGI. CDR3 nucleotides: TGTGCCAGCAGTTACCAGGCCGGGAGGGGGTACGAGCAGTACTTC. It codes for CASSYQAGRGYEQYF.

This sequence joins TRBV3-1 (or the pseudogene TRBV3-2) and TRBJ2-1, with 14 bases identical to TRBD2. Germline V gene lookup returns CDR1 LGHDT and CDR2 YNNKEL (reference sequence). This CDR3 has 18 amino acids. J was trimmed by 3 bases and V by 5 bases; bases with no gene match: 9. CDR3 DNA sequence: TGTGCCAGCAGCATACCGGGACTAGCGGGAGAGCACTACAATGAGCAGTTCTTC. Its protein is CASSIPGLAGEHYNEQFF.

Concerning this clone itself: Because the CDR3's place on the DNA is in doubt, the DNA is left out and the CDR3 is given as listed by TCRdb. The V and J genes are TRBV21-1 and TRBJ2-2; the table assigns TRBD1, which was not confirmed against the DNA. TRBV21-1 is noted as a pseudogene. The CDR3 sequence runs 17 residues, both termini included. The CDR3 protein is CASSKVGTGANTGELFF.

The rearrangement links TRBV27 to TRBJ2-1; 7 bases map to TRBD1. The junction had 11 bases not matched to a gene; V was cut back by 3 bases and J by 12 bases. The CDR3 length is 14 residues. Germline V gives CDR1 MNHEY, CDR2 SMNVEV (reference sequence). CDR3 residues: CASSFRDRAVVQFF. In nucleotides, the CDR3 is TGTGCCAGCAGTTTTCGAGACAGGGCAGTTGTGCAGTTCTTC.

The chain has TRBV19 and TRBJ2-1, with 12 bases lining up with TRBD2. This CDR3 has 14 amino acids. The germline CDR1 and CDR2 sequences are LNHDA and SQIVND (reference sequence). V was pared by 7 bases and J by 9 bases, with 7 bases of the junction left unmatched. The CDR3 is CASTLAGGPGEQFF. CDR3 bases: TGTGCCAGTACTCTAGCGGGAGGGCCAGGTGAGCAGTTCTTC.

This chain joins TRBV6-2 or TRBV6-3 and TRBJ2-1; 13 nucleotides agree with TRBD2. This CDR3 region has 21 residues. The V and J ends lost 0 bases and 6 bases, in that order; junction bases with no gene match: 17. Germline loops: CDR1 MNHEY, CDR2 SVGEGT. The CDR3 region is CASSYSLTWTSGGVRSNEQFF. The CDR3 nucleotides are TGTGCCAGCAGTTACTCATTGACGTGGACTAGCGGGGGAGTTAGGTCCAATGAGCAGTTCTTC.

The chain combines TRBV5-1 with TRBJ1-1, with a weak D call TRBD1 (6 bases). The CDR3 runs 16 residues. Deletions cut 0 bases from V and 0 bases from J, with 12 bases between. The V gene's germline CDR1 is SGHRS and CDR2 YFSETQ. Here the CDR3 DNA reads TGCGCCAGCAGCTTGGTCCCTGCAGGGGTGAACACTGAAGCTTTCTTT. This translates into CASSLVPAGVNTEAFF.

The CDR3 nucleotides are TGTGCCAGCAGCTTAGACGACGGGGAAATGGAGACCCAGTACTTC. Translation: CASSLDDGEMETQYF. The chain joins TRBV11-3 to TRBJ2-5; TRBD2 might be the D (5 bases). CDR1 and CDR2 from the germline V gene are SGHNT and YENEEA. The CDR3 contains 15 residues. The V gene lost 0 bases and the J gene lost 5 bases, with 13 bases spanning the gap.

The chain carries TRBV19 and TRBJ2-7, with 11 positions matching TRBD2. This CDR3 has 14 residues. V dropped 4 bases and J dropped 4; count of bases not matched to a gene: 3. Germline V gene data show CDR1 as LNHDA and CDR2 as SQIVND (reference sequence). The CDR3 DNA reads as TGTGCCAGTAGTACGACTAGCGGGGATTACGAGCAGTACTTC. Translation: CASSTTSGDYEQYF.

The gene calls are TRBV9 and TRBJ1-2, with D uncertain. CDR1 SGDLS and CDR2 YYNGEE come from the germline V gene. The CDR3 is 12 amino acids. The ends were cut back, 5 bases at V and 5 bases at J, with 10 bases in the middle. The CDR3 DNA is TGTGCCAGCAGGGGCCAGCTATATGGCTACACCTTC. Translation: CASRGQLYGYTF.

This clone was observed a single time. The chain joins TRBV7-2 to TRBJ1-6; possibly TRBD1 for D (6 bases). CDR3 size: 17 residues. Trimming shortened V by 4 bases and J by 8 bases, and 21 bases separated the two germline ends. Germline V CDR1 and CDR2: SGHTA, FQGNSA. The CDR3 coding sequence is TGTGCCAGCAGCTCCGTGGCCCTACAGGGTGTGGATTCACCCCTCCACTTT. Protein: CASSSVALQGVDSPLHF.

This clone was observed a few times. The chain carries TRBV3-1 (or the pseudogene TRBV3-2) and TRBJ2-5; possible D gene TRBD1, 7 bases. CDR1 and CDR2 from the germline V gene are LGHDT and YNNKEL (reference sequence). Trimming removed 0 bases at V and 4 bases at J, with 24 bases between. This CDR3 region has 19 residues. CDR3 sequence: CASSQEALARGASGETQYF. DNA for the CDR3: TGTGCCAGCAGCCAAGAAGCCCTCGCCAGGGGGGCCTCGGGAGAGACCCAGTACTTC.

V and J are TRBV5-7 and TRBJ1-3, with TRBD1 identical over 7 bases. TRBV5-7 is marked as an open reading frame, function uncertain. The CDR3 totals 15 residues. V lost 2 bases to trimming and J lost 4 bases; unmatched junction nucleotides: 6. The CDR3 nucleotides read TGTGCCAGCAGCTTCGACAGGGAAACAGGAAACACCATATATTTT. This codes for CASSFDRETGNTIYF.

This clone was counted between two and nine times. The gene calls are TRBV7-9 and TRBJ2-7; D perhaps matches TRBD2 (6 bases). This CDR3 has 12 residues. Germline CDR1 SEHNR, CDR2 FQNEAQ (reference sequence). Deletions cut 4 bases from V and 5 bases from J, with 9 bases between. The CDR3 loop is CASSSSAHEQYF. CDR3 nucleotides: TGTGCCAGCAGCTCTAGCGCACACGAGCAGTACTTC.

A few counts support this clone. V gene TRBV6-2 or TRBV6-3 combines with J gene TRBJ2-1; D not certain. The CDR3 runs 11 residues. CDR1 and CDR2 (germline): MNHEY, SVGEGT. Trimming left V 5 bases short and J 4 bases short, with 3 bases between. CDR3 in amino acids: CASSTYNEQFF. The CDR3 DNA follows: TGTGCCAGCAGTACATACAATGAGCAGTTCTTC.

In nucleotides, the CDR3 is TGTGCCAGTAGTATAGCCGGGGGGCTAACCCCCTCCGGAGAGACCCAGTACTTC. This codes for CASSIAGGLTPSGETQYF. The J gene is TRBJ2-5, the V gene TRBV19; possibly TRBD2 for D (7 bases). This CDR3 has 18 amino acids. Germline values: CDR1 LNHDA, CDR2 SQIVND (reference sequence). Trimming removed 1 base at V and 4 bases at J, with 22 bases between.

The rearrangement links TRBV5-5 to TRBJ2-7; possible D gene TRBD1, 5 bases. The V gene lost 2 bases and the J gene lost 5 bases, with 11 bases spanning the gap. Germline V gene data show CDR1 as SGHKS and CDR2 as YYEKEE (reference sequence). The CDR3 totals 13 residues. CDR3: CASSFGAPHEQYF. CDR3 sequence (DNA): TGTGCCAGCAGCTTTGGGGCTCCCCACGAGCAGTACTTC.

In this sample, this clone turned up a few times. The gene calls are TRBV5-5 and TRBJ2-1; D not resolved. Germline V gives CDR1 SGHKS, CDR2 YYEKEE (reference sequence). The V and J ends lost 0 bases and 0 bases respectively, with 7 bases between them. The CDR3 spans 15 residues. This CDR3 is CASSLDPSSYNEQFF. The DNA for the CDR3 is TGTGCCAGCAGCTTGGACCCGAGCTCCTACAATGAGCAGTTCTTC.

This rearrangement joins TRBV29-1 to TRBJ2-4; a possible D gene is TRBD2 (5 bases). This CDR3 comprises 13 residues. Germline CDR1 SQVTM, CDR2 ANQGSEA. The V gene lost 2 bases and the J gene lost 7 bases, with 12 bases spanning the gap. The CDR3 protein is CSVEKSRGNIQYF. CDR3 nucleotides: TGCAGCGTTGAAAAGTCCAGAGGGAACATTCAGTACTTC. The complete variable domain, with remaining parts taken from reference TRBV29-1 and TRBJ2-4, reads SAVISQKPSRDICQRGTSLTIQCQVDSQVTMMFWYRQQPGQSLTLIATANQGSEATYESGFVIDKFPISRPNLTFSTLTVSNMSPEDSSIYLCSVEKSRGNIQYFGAGTRLSVL.

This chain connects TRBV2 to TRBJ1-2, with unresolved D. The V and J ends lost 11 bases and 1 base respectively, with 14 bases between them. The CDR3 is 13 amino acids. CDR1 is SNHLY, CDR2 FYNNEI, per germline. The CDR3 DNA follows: TGTGCCGCTGGCGGCGCCTTTAACTATGGCTACACCTTC. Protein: CAAGGAFNYGYTF.

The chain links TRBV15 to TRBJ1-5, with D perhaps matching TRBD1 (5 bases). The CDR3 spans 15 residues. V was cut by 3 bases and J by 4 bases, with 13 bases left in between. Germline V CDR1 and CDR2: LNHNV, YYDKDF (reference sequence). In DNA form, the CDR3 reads TGTGCCACCAGCAGCACCAACAGGTTAAATCAGCCCCAGCATTTT. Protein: CATSSTNRLNQPQHF.

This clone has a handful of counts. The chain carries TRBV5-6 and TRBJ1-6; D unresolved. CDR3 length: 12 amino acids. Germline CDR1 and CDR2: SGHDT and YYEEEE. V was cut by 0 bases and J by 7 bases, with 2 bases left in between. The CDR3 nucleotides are TGTGCCAGCAGCTTGGCGAATTCACCCCTCCACTTT. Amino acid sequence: CASSLANSPLHF.

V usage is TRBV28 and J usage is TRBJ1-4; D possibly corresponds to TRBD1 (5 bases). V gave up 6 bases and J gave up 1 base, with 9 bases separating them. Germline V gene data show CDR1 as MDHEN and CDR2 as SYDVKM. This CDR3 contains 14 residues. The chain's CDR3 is CASSLRVTNEKLFF. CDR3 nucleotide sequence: TGTGCCAGCAGCCTCAGGGTAACTAATGAAAAACTGTTTTTT.

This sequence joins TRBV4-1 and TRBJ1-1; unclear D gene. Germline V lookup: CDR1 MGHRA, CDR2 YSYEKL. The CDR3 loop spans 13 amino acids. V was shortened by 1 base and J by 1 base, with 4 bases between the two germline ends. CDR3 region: CASSQGQNTEAFF. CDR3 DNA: TGCGCCAGCAGCCAAGGTCAGAACACTGAAGCTTTCTTT.